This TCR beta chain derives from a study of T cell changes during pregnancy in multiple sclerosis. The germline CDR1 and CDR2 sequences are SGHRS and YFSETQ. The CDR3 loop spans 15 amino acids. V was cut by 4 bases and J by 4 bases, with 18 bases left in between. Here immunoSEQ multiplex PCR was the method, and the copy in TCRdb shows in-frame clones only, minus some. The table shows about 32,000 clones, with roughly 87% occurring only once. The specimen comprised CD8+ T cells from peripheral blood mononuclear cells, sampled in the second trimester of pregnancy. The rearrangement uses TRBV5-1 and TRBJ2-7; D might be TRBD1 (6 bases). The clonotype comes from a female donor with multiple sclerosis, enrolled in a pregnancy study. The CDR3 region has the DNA TGCGCCAGCAGCCTAGGCAGGGGAAACCTGTACGAGCAGTACTTC. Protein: CASSLGRGNLYEQYF.